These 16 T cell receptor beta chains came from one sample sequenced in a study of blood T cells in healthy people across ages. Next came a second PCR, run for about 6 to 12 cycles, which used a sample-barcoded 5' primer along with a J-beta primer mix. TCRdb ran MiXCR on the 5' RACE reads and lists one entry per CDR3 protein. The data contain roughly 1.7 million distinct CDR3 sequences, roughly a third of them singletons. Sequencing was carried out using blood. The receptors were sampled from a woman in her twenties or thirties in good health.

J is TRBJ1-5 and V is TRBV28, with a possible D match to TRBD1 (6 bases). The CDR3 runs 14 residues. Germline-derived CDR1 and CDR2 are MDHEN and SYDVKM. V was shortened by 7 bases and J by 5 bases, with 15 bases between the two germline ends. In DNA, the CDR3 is TGTGCCAGCACCTCGACAGGCTCCCATCAGCCCCAGCATTTT. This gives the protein CASTSTGSHQPQHF.

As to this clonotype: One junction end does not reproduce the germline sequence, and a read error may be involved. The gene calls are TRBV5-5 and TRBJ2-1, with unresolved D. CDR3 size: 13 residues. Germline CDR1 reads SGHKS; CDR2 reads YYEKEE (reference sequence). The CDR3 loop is CASTLTEYNGQFF. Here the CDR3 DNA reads TGTGCCAGCACCTTGACTGAATACAATGGGCAGTTCTTC.

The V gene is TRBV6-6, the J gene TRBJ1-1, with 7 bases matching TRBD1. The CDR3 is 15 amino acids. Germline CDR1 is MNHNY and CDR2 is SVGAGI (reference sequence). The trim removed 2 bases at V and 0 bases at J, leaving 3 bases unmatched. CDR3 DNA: TGTGCCAGCAGTTACACAGGGGCCTTGAACACTGAAGCTTTCTTT. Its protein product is CASSYTGALNTEAFF.

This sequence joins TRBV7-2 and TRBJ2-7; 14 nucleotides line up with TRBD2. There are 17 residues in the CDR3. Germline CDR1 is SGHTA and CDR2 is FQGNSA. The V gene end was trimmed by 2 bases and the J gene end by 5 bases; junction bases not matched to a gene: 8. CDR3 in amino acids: CASSLPLTSGGADEQYF. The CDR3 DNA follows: TGTGCCAGCAGCTTACCCCTGACTAGCGGGGGGGCCGACGAGCAGTACTTC.

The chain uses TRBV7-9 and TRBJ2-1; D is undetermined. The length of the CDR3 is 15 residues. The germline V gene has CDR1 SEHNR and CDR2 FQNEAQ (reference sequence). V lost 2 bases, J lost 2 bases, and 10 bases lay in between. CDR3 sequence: CASSLSVGTYNEQFF. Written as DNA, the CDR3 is TGTGCCAGCAGCTTATCCGTGGGCACCTACAATGAGCAGTTCTTC.

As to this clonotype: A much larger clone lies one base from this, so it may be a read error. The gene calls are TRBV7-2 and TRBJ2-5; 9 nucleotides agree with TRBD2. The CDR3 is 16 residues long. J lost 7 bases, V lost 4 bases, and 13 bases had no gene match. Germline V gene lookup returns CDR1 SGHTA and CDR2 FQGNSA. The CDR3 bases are TGTGCCAGCAGCTCAGACCGCGGGGGGGCCTCTTCGACCCAGTACTTC. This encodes CASSSDRGGASSTQYF. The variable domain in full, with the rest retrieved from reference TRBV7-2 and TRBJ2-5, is GAGVSQSPSNKVTEKGKDVELRCDPISGHTALYWYRQSLGQGLEFLIYFQGNSAPDKSGLPSDRFSAERTGGSVSTLTIQRTQQEDSAVYLCASSSDRGGASSTQYFGPGTRLLVL.

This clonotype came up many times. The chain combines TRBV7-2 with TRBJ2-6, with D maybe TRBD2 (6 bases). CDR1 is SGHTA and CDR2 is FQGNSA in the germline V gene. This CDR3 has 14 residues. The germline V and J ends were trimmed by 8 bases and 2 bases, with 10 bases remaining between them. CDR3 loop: CASPGGTGANVLTF. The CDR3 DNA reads TGTGCCAGCCCAGGCGGGACTGGGGCCAACGTCCTGACTTTC.

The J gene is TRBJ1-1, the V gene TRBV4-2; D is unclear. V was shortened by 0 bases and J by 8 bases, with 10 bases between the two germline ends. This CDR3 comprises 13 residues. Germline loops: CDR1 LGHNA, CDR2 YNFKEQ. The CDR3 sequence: CASSQEGGMEAFF. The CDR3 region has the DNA TGTGCCAGCAGCCAAGAGGGCGGGATGGAAGCTTTCTTT.

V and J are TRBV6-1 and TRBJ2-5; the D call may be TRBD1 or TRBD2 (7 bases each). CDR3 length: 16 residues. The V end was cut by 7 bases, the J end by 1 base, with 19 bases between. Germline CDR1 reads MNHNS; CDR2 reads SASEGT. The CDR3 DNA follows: TGTGCCAGCACTCCACAGGGGAGGGGGCCCCAAGAGACCCAGTACTTC. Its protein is CASTPQGRGPQETQYF.

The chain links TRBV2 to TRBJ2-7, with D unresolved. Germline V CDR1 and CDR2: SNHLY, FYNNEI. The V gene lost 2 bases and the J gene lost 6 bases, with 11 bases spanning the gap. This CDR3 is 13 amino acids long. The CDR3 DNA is TGTGCCAGCAGTGAAAACTCCGTTGCCGAGCAGTACTTC. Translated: CASSENSVAEQYF.

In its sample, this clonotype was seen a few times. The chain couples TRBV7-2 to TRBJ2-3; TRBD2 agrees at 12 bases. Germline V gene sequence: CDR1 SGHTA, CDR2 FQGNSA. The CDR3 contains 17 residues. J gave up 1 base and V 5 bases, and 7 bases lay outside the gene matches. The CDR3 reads CASSARLAGAGTDTQYF. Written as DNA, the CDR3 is TGTGCCAGCAGCGCCAGACTAGCGGGAGCGGGCACAGATACGCAGTATTTT.

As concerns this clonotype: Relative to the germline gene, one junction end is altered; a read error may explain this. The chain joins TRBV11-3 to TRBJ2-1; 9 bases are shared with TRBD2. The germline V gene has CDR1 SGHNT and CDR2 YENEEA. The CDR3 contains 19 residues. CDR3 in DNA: TGTGCCAGGAGCTTAGGGTTGAGTAGCGGGAGCTTCTCCTACAATGAGCAGTTCTTC. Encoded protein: CARSLGLSSGSFSYNEQFF.

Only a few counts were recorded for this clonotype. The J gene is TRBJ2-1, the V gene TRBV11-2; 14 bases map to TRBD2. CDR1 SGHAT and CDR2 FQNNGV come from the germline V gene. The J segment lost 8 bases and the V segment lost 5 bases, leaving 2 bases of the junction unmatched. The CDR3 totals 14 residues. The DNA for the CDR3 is TGTGCCAGCAGCGGGACTAGCGGGAGTCATGAGCAGTTCTTC. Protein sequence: CASSGTSGSHEQFF. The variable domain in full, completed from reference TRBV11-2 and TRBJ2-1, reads EAGVAQSPRYKIIEKRQSVAFWCNPISGHATLYWYQQILGQGPKLLIQFQNNGVVDDSQLPKDRFSAERLKGVDSTLKIQPAKLEDSAVYLCASSGTSGSHEQFFGPGTRLTVL.

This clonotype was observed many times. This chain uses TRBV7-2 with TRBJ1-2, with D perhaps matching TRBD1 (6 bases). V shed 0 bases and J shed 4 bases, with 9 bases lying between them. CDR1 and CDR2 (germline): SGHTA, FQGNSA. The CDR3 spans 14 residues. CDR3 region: CASSLAQGTYGYTF. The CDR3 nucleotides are TGTGCCAGCAGCTTAGCACAGGGAACCTATGGCTACACCTTC.

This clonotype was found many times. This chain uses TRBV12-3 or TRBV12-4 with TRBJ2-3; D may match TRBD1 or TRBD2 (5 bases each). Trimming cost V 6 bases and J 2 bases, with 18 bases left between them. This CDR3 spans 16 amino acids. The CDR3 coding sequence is TGTGCCAGCAGCTTGATCCCGGGACCCCACACAGATACGCAGTATTTT. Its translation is CASSLIPGPHTDTQYF.

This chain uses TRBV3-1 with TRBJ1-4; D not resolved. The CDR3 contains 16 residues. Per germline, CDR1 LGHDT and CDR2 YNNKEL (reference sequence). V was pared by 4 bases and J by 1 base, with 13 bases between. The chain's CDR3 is CASSPSPWGTNEKLFF. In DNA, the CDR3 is TGTGCCAGCAGCCCCAGCCCGTGGGGAACTAATGAAAAACTGTTTTTT.